This T cell receptor beta chain is from a study of CD8+CD57+ T cells in acquired aplastic anemia. Turning to the study itself: The mean DNA yield obtained from sorted CD4+ and CD8+ cells came to approximately 3 ug.

As concerns this clonotype: A much larger clonotype is one base distant, so this may be a read error.

Germline CDR1 is MGHRA and CDR2 is YSYEKL. There are 15 residues in the CDR3. Researchers used genomic DNA as the template to profile TCR beta VDJ and CDR3. One entry per CDR3 protein, called by TCRdb with MiXCR from the reads. The sample shows about 400,000 distinct CDR3 sequences, 60% to 80% of them seen only once. The sample comprised sorted CD4+, CD8+, or CD8+CD57+ T cells (not recorded which) from PBMCs. This chain uses TRBV4-1 with TRBJ2-3; 8 bases are a match to TRBD2. The sequence was obtained from a human donor in good health, serving as a control. CDR3 DNA: TGTGCCAGCAGCCCGGTTAGCGGGACAACAGATACGCAGTATTTT. Amino acid sequence: CASSPVSGTTDTQYF.